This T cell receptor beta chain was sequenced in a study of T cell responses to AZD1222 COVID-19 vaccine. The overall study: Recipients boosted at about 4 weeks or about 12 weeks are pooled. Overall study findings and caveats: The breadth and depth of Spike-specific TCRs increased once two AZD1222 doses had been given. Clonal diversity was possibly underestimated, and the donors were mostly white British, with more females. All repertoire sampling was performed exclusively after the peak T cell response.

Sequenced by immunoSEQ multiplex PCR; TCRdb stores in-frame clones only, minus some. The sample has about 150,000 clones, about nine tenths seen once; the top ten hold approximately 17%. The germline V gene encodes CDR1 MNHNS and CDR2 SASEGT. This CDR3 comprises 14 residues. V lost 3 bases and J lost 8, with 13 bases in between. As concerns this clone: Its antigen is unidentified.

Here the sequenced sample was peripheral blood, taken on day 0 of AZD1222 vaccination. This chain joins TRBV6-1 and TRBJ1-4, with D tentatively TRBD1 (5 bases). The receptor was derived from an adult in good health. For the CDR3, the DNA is TGTGCCAGCAGTGATGTCAGGGCGGGGGAAAAACTGTTTTTT. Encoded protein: CASSDVRAGEKLFF.